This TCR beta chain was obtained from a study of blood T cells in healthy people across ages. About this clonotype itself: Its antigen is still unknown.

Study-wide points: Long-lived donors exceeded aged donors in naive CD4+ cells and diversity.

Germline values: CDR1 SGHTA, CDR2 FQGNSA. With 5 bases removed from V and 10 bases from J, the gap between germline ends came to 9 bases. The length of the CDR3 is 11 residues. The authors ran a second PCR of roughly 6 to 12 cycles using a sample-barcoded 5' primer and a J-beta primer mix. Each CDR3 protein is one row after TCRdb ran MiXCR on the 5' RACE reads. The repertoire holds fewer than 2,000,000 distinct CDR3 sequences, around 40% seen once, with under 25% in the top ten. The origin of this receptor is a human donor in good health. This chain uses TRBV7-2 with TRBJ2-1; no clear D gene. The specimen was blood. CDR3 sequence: CASSPISEQFF. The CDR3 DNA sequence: TGTGCCAGCAGCCCTATCTCGGAGCAGTTCTTC.